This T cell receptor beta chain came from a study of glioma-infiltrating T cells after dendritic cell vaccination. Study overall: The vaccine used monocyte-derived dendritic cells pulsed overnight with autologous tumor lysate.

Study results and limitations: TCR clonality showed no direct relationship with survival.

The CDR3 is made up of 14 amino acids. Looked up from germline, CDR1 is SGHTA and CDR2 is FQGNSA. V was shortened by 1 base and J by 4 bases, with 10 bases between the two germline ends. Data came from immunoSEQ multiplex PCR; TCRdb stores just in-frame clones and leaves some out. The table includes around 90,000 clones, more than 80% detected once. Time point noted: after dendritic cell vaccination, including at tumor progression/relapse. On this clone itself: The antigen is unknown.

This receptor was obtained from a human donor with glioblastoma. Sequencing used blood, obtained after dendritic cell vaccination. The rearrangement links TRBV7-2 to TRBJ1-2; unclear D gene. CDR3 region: CASSLVIEFYGYTF. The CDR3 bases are TGTGCCAGCAGCTTAGTAATAGAGTTCTATGGCTACACCTTC. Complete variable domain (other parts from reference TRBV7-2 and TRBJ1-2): GAGVSQSPSNKVTEKGKDVELRCDPISGHTALYWYRQSLGQGLEFLIYFQGNSAPDKSGLPSDRFSAERTGGSVSTLTIQRTQQEDSAVYLCASSLVIEFYGYTFGSGTRLTVV.